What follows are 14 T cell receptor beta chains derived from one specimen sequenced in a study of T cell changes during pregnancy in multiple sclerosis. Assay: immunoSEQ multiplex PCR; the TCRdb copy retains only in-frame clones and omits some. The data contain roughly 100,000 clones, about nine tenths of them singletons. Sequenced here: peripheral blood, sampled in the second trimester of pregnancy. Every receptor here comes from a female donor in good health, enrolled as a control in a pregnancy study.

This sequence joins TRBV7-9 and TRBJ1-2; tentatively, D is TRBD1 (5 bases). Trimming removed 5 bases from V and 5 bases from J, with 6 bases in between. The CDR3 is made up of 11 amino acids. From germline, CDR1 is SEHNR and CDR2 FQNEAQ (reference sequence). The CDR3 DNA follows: TGTGCCAGCAGCCGGGGGTATGGCTACACCTTC. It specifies CASSRGYGYTF. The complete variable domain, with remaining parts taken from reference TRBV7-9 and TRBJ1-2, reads DTGVSQNPRHKITKRGQNVTFRCDPISEHNRLYWYRQTLGQGPEFLTYFQNEAQLEKSRLLSDRFSAERPKGSFSTLEIQRTEQGDSAMYLCASSRGYGYTFGSGTRLTVV.

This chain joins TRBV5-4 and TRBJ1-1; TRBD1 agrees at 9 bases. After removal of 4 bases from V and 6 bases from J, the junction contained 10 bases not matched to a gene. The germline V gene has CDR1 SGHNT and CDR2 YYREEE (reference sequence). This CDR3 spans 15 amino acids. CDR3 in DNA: TGTGCCAGCAGCCCCGATACAGGGGGCCGAGCTGAAGCTTTCTTT. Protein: CASSPDTGGRAEAFF.

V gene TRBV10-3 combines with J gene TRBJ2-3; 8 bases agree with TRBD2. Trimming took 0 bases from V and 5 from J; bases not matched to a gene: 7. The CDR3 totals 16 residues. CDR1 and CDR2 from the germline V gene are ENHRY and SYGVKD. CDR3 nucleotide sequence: TGTGCCATCAGTGAGTCGGCGGGGGGTTACGGAGATACGCAGTATTTT. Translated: CAISESAGGYGDTQYF.

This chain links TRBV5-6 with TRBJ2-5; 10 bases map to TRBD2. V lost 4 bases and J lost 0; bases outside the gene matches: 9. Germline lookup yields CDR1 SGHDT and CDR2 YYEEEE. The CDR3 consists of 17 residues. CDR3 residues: CASSKAGLADYQETQYF. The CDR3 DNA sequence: TGTGCCAGCAGCAAGGCCGGACTAGCGGATTACCAAGAGACCCAGTACTTC.

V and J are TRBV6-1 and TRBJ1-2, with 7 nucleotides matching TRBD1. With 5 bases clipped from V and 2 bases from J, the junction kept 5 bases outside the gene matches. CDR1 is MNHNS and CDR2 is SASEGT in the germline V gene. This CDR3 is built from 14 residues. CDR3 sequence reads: CASSWTGDNYGYTF. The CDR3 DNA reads TGTGCCAGCAGTTGGACAGGAGACAACTATGGCTACACCTTC.

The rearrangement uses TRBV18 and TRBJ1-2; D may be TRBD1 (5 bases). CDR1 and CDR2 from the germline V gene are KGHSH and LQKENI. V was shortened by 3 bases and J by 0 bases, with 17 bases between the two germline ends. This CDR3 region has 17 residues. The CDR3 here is CASSPDRTYEANYGYTF. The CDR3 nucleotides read TGTGCCAGCTCACCCGACAGAACTTATGAGGCTAACTATGGCTACACCTTC.

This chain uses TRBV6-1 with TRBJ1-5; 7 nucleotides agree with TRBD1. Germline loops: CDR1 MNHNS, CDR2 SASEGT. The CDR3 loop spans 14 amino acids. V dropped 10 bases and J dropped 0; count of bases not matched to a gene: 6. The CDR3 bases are TGTGCCACTGGGACAGAGTATAGCAATCAGCCCCAGCATTTT. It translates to CATGTEYSNQPQHF.

The CDR3 here is CASSYSTRTEQFF. The CDR3, as DNA: TGTGCCAGCAGTTACTCGACTAGAACTGAGCAGTTCTTC. The V gene is TRBV6-6, the J gene TRBJ2-1, with D possibly TRBD2 on 6 matching bases. Germline-derived CDR1 and CDR2 are MNHNY and SVGAGI (reference sequence). The CDR3 covers 13 residues. V dropped 0 bases and J dropped 9 bases, with 9 bases sitting between them.

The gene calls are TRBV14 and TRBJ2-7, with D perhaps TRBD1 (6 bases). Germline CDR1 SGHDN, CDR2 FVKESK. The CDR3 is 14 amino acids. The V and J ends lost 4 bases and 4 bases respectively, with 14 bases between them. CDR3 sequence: CASSPSRDIYEQYF. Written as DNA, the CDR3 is TGTGCCAGCAGCCCGTCCCGGGACATTTACGAGCAGTACTTC.

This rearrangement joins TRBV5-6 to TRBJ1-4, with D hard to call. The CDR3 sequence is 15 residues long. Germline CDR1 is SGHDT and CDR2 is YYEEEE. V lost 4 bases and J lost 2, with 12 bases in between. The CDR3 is CASSQAGRTNEKLFF. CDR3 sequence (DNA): TGTGCCAGCAGCCAAGCGGGGAGGACTAATGAAAAACTGTTTTTT.

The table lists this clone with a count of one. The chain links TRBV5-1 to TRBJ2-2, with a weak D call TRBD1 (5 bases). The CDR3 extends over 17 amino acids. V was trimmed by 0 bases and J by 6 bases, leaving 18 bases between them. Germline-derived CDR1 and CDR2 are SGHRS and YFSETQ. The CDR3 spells CASSLAMVQGIAGELFF. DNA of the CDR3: TGCGCCAGCAGCTTGGCCATGGTTCAGGGTATAGCCGGGGAGCTGTTTTTT.

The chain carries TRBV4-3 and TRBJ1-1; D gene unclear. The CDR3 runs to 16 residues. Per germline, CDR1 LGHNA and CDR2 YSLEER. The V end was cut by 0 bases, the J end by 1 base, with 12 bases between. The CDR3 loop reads CASSQDPRTGNTEAFF. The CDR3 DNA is TGCGCCAGCAGCCAAGATCCTCGCACTGGGAACACTGAAGCTTTCTTT.

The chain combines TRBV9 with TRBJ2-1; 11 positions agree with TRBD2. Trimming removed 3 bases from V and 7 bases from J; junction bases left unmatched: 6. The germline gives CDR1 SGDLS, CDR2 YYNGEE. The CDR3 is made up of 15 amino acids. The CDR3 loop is CASSAGTSGANEQFF. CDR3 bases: TGTGCCAGCAGCGCCGGGACTAGCGGAGCGAATGAGCAGTTCTTC.

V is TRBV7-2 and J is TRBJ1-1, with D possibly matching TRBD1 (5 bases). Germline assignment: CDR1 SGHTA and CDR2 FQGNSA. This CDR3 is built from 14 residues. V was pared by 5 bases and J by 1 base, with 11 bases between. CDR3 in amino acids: CASSLSGGNTEAFF. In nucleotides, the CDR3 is TGTGCCAGCAGCCTTTCGGGGGGGAACACTGAAGCTTTCTTT.